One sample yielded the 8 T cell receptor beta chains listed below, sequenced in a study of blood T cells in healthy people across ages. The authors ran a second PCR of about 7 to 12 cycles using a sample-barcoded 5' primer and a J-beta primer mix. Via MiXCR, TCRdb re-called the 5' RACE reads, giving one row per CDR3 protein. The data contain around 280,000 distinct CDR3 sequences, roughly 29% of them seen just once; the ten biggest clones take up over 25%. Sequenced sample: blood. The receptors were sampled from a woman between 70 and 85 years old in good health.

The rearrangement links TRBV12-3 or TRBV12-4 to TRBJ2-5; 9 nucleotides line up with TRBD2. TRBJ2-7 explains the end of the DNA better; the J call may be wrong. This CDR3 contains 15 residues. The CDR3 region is CASRRSGSDSYEQYF. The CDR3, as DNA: TGTGCCAGCAGACGTAGCGGGAGTGACTCCTACGAGCAGTACTTC.

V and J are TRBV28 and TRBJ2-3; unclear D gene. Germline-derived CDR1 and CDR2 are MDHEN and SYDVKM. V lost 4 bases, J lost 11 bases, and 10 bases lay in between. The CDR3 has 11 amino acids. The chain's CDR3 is CASSSSEKQYF. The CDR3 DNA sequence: TGTGCCAGCAGTTCTAGTGAGAAGCAGTATTTT. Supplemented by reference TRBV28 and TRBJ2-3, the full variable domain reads DVKVTQSSRYLVKRTGEKVFLECVQDMDHENMFWYRQDPGLGLRLIYFSYDVKMKEKGDIPEGYSVSREKKERFSLILESASTNQTSMYLCASSSSEKQYFGPGTRLTVL.

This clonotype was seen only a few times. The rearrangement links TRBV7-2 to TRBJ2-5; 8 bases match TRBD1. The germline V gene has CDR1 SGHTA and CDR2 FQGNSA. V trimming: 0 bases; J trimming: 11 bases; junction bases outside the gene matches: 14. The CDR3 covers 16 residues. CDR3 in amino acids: CASSLASGGLLKEQYF. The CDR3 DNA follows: TGTGCCAGCAGCTTAGCCTCAGGGGGCCTCTTGAAAGAGCAGTACTTC.

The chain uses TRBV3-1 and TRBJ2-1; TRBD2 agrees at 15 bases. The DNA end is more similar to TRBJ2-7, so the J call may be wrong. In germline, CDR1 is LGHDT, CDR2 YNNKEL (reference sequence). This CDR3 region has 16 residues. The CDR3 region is CASKPGTSGRTHEQYF. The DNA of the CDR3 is TGTGCCAGTAAGCCCGGGACTAGCGGGAGGACCCACGAGCAGTACTTC.

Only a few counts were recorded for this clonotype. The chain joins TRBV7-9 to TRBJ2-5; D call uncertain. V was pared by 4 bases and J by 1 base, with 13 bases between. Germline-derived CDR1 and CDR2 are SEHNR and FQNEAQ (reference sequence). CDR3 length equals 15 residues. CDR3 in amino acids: CASSSYSSRQETQYF. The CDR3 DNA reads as TGTGCCAGCAGCTCCTACTCGTCACGCCAAGAGACCCAGTACTTC.

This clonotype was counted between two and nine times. The CDR3: CASSRGLAPETQYF. The CDR3 region has the DNA TGTGCCAGCAGCCGCGGACTAGCCCCAGAGACCCAGTACTTC. V gene TRBV28 combines with J gene TRBJ2-5; 8 bases match TRBD2. J lost 4 bases, V lost 6 bases, and 7 bases had no gene match. Looked up from germline, CDR1 is MDHEN and CDR2 is SYDVKM. The CDR3 extends over 14 amino acids.

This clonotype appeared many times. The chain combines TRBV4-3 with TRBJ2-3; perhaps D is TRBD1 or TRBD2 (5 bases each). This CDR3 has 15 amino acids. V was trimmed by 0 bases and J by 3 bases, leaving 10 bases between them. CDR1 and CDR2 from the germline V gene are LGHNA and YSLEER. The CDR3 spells CASSQDLGPTDTQYF. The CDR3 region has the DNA TGCGCCAGCAGCCAAGATCTGGGACCAACAGATACGCAGTATTTT.

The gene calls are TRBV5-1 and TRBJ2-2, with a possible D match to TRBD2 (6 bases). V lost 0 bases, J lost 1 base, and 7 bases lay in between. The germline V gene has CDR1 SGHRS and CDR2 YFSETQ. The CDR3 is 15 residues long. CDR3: CASSLAGVNTGELFF. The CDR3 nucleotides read TGCGCCAGCAGCTTGGCGGGGGTGAACACCGGGGAGCTGTTTTTT.